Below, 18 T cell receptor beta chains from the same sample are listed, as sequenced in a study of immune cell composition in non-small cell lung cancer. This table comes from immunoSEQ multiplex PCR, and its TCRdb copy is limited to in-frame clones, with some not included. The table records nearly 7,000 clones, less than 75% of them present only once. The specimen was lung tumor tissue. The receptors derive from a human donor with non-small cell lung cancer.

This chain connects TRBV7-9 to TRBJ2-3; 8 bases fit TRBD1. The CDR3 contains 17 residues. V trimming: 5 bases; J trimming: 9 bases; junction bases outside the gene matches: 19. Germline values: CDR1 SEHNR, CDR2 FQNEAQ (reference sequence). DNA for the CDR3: TGTGCCAGCAGCGGCCCGGCAGACAGGGGACCCAAACCCACGCAGTATTTT. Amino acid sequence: CASSGPADRGPKPTQYF. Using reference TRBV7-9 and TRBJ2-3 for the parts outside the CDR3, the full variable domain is DTGVSQNPRHKITKRGQNVTFRCDPISEHNRLYWYRQTLGQGPEFLTYFQNEAQLEKSRLLSDRFSAERPKGSFSTLEIQRTEQGDSAMYLCASSGPADRGPKPTQYFGPGTRLTVL.

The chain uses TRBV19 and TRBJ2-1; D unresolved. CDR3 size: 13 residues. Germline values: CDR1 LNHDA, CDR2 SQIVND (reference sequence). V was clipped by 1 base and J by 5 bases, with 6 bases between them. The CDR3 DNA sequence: TGTGCCAGTAGTATAGCTGCGGACAATGAGCAGTTCTTC. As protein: CASSIAADNEQFF.

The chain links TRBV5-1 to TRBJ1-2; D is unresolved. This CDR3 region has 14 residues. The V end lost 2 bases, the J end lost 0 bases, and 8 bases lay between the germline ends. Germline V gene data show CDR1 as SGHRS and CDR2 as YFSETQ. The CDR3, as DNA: TGCGCCAGCAGCTTCGAGACACCTAACTATGGCTACACCTTC. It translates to CASSFETPNYGYTF.

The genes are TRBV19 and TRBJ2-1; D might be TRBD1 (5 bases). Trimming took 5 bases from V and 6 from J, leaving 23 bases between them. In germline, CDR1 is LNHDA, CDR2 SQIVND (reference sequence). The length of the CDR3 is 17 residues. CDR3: CASSPPSRGFTPNEQFF. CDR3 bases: TGTGCCAGTAGTCCCCCCAGTAGGGGATTTACCCCCAATGAGCAGTTCTTC.

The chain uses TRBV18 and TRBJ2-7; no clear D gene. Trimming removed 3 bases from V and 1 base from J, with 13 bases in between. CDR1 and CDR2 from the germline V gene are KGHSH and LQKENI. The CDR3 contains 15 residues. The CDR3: CASSPGEVVSYEQYF. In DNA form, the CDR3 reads TGTGCCAGCTCACCTGGAGAGGTAGTATCCTACGAGCAGTACTTC.

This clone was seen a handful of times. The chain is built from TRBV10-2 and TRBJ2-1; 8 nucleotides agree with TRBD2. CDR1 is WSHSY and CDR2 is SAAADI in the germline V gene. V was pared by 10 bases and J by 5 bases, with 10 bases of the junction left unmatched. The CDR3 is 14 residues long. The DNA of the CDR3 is TGCGCCATCGCAGTAGCGGGGCAAAACAATGAGCAGTTCTTC. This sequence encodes CAIAVAGQNNEQFF.

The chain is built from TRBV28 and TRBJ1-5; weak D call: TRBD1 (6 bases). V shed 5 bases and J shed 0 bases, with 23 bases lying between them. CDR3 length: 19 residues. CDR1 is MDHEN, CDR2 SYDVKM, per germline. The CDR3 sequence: CASSAAQGSGFYSNQPQHF. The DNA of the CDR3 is TGTGCCAGCAGTGCCGCTCAGGGGAGTGGGTTTTATAGCAATCAGCCCCAGCATTTT.

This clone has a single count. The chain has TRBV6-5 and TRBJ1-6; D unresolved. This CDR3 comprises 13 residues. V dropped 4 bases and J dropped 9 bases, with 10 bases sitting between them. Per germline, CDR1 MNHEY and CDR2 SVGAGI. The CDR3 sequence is CASSSSGGSPLHF. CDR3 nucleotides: TGTGCCAGCAGTTCATCCGGAGGTTCACCCCTCCACTTT.

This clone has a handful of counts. CDR3 nucleotides: TGTGCCAGTAGTGCTTACCGGACAGGGGGAAGCTACGAGCAGTACTTC. Translating it yields CASSAYRTGGSYEQYF. The chain recombines TRBV19 with TRBJ2-7; 10 nucleotides agree with TRBD1. Trimming removed 5 bases from V and 3 bases from J; junction bases left unmatched: 10. Germline CDR1 reads LNHDA; CDR2 reads SQIVND (reference sequence). The CDR3 totals 16 residues.

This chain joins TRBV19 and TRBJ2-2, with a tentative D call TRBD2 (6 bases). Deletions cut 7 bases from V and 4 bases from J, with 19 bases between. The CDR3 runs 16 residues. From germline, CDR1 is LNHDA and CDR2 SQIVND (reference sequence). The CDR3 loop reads CASNGGGSPLTGELFF. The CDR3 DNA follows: TGTGCCAGTAACGGTGGGGGGAGTCCGCTCACCGGGGAGCTGTTTTTT.

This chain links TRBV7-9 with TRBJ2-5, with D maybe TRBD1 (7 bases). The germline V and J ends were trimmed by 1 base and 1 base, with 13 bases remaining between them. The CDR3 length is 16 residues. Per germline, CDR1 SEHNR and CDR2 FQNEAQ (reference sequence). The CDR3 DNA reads TGTGCCAGCAGCTTAGTTTCAGGGGGGTTCCAAGAGACCCAGTACTTC. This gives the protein CASSLVSGGFQETQYF.

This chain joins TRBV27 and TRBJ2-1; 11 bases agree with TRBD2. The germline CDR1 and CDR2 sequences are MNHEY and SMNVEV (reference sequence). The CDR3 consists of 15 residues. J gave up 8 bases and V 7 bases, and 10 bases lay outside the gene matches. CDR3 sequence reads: CASIGYSGGEHEQFF. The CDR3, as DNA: TGTGCCAGCATAGGGTATAGCGGGGGGGAACATGAGCAGTTCTTC.

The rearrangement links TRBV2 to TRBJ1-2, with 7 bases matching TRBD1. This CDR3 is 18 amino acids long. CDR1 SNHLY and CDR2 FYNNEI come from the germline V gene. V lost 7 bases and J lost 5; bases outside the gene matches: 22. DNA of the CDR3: TGTGCCAGCATGGTAGAAGGGGGCAACAGGGTCTTCGGGTATGGCTACACCTTC. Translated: CASMVEGGNRVFGYGYTF. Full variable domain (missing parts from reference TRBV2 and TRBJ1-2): EPEVTQTPSHQVTQMGQEVILRCVPISNHLYFYWYRQILGQKVEFLVSFYNNEISEKSEIFDDQFSVERPDGSNFTLKIRSTKLEDSAMYFCASMVEGGNRVFGYGYTFGSGTRLTVV.

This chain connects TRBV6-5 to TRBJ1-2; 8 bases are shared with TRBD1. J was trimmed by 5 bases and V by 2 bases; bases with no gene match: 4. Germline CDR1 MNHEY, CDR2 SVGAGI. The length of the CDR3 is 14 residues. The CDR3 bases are TGTGCCAGCAGTTACGGGCAGGGGGCTTATGGCTACACCTTC. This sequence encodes CASSYGQGAYGYTF.

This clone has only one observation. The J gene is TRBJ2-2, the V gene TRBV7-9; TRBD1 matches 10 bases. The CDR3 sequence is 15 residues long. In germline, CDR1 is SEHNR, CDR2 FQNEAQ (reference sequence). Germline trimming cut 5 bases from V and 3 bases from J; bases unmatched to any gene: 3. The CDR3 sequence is CASSVGQGDTGELFF. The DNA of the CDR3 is TGTGCCAGCAGCGTTGGACAGGGGGACACCGGGGAGCTGTTTTTT.

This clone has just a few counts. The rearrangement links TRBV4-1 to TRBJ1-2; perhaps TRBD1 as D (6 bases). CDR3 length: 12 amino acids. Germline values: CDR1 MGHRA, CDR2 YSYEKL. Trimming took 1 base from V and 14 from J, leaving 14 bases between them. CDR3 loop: CASSQVRGGQTF. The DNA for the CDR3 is TGCGCCAGCAGCCAAGTCCGGGGGGGCCAGACCTTC.

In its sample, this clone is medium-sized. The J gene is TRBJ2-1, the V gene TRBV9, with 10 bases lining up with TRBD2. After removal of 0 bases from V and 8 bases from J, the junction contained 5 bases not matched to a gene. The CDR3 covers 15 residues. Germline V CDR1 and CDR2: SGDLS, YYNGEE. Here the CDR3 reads CASSVGEAGGYEQFF. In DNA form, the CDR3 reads TGTGCCAGCAGCGTAGGTGAAGCGGGAGGGTATGAGCAGTTCTTC.

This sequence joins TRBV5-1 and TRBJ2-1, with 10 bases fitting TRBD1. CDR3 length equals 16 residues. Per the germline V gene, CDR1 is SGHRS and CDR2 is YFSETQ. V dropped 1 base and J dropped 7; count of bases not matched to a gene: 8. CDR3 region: CASSLRGTGVGNEQFF. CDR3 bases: TGCGCCAGCAGCTTGCGAGGGACAGGGGTTGGGAATGAGCAGTTCTTC. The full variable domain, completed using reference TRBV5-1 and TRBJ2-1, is KAGVTQTPRYLIKTRGQQVTLSCSPISGHRSVSWYQQTPGQGLQFLFEYFSETQRNKGNFPGRFSGRQFSNSRSEMNVSTLELGDSALYLCASSLRGTGVGNEQFFGPGTRLTVL.